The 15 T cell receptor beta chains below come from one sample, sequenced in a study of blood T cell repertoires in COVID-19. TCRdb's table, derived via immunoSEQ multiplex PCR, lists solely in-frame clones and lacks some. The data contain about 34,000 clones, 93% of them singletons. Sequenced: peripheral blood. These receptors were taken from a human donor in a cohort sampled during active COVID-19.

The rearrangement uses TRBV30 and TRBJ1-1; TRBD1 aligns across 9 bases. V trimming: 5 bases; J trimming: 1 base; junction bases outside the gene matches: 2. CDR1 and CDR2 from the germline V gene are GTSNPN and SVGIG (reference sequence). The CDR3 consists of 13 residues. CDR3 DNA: TGTGCCTGGGACAGGGGGGGGAACACTGAAGCTTTCTTT. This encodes CAWDRGGNTEAFF.

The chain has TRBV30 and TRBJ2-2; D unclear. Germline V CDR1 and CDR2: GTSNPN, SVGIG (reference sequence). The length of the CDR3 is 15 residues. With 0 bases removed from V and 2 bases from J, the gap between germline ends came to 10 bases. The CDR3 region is CAWSVEAGNTGELFF. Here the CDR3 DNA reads TGTGCCTGGAGTGTAGAAGCCGGTAACACCGGGGAGCTGTTTTTT.

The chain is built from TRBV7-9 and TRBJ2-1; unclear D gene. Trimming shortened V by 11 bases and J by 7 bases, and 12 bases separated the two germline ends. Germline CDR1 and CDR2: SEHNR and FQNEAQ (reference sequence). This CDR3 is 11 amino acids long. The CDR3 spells CALRPRNEQFF. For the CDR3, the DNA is TGTGCCTTACGTCCACGGAATGAGCAGTTCTTC. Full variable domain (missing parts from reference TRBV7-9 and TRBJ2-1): DTGVSQNPRHKITKRGQNVTFRCDPISEHNRLYWYRQTLGQGPEFLTYFQNEAQLEKSRLLSDRFSAERPKGSFSTLEIQRTEQGDSAMYLCALRPRNEQFFGPGTRLTVL.

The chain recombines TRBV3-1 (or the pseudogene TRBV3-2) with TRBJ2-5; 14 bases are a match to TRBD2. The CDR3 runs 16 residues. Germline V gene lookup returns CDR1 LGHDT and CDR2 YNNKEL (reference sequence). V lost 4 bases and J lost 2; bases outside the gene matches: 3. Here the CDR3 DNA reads TGTGCCAGCAGCCGGGGACTAGCGGGGGTACAAGAGACCCAGTACTTC. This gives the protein CASSRGLAGVQETQYF.

The DNA of the CDR3 is TGTGCCAGTAGTATAGATCTGAGGCTCCGAACTGGAAACACCATATATTTT. The encoded protein is CASSIDLRLRTGNTIYF. This chain links TRBV19 with TRBJ1-3; D not resolved. The CDR3 length is 17 residues. Germline V gene lookup returns CDR1 LNHDA and CDR2 SQIVND (reference sequence). The ends were cut back, 0 bases at V and 2 bases at J, with 14 bases in the middle.

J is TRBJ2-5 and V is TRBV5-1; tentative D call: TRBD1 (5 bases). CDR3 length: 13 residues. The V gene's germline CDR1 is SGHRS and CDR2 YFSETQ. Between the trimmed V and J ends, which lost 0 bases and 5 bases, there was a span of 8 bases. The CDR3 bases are TGCGCCAGCAGCTTGGTAGGGGCCGAGACCCAGTACTTC. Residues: CASSLVGAETQYF.

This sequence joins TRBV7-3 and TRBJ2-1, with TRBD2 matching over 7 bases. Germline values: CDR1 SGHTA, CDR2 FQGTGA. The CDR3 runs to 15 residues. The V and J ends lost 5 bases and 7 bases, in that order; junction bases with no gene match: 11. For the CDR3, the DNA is TGTGCCAGCAGCCAGGGAGGCGGGAGACAGAATGAGCAGTTCTTC. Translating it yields CASSQGGGRQNEQFF.

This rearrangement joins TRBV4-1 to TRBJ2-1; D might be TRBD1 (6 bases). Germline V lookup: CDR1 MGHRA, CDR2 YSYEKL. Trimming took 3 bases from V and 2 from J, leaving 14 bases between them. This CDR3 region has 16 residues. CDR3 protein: CASSHLGTITYNEQFF. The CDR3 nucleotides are TGCGCCAGCAGCCATCTCGGGACAATCACCTACAATGAGCAGTTCTTC.

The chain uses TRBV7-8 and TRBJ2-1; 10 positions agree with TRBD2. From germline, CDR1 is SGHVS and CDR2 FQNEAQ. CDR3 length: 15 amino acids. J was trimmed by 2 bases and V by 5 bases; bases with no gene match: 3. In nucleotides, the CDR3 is TGTGCCAGCAGCCGACTAGCGGGTACCTACAATGAGCAGTTCTTC. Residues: CASSRLAGTYNEQFF.

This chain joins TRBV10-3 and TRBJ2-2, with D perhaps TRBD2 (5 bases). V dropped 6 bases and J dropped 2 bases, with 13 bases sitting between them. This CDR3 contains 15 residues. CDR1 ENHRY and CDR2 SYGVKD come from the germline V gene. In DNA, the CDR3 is TGTGCCATCAGCTCCGGAGGACCAAACACCGGGGAGCTGTTTTTT. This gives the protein CAISSGGPNTGELFF.

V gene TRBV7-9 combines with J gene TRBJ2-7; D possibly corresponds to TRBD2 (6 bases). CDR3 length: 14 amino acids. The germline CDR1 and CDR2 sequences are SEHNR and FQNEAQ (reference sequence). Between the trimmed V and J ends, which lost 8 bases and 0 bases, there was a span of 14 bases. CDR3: CASVRGSSSYEQYF. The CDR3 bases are TGTGCCAGCGTTCGGGGGTCGAGCTCCTACGAGCAGTACTTC.

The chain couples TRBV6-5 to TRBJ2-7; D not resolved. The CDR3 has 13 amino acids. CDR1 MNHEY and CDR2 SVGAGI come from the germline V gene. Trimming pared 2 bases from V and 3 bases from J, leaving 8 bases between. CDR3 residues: CASSYVRHYEQYF. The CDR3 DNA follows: TGTGCCAGCAGTTACGTGCGGCACTACGAGCAGTACTTC.

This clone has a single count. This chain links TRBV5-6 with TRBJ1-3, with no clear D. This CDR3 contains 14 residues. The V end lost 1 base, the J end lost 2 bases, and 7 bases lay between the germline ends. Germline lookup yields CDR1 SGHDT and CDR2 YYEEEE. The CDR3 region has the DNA TGTGCCAGCAGCTTGTTGGAGACTGGAAACACCATATATTTT. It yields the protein CASSLLETGNTIYF.

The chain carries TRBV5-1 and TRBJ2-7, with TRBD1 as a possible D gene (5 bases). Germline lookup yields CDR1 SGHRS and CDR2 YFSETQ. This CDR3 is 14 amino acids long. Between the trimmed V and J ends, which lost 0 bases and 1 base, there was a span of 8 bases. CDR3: CASSLVAGSYEQYF. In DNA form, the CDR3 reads TGCGCCAGCAGCTTGGTCGCAGGGTCCTACGAGCAGTACTTC.

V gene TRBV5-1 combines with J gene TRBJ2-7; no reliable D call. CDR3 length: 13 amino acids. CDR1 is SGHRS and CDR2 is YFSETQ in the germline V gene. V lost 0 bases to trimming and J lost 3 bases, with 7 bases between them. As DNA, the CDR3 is TGCGCCAGCAGCTTGGGTAGAGACTACGAGCAGTACTTC. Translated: CASSLGRDYEQYF.